Each of the 16 T cell receptor delta chains below was sequenced from the same sample in a study of γδ T cells in repeated Plasmodium falciparum infection. Vgamma9/Vdelta2+ and Vdelta2-negative gammadelta T cells were flow-sorted from PBMC for bulk sequencing. TCRdb processed the multiplex PCR reads again with the CATT caller. The sample has about 48,000 delta-chain clones, around 1.6% seen once; the top ten hold over 6.5%. The sample comprised gamma-delta T cells from blood. These TCRs come from a pool of human donors (malaria-infected and uninfected, not separated).

No V gene call is available, although the J gene is TRDJ1; the table assigns TRDD3, which was not confirmed against the DNA. This CDR3 comprises 18 residues. CDR3 sequence (DNA): TGTGCTCTTGGGGAGCCCACTTCCTGCGGACAGTACACCGATAAACTCATCTTT. Amino acid sequence: CALGEPTSCGQYTDKLIF.

This clone appeared a few times. The TCRdb record carries a much larger clone's protein, which differs from this DNA's translation at residue 7; a read error is the likely cause, and the protein listed here is the DNA translation. The rearrangement uses TRDV1 and TRDJ1, with 10 bases that match TRDD3. The length of the CDR3 is 20 residues. V gave up 3 bases and J gave up 0 bases; unmatched junction bases: 16. Germline CDR1 TSWWSYY, CDR2 QGS. CDR3 sequence: CALGDQCPAWGIHYTDKLIF. CDR3 DNA sequence: TGTGCTCTTGGGGACCAGTGTCCTGCGTGGGGGATACATTACACCGATAAACTCATCTTT.

A note on this clone: The protein given by TCRdb reflects a much larger clone and differs at residue 10 from this DNA's translation, likely from a read error; the protein shown is the DNA's translation. The chain recombines TRDV1 with TRDJ1; weak D call: TRDD3 (5 bases). TCRdb offers no J gene call, so here the DNA was matched to germline to obtain one. This CDR3 contains 17 residues. CDR1 TSWWSYY and CDR2 QGS come from the germline V gene. V was cut by 6 bases and J by 2 bases, with 22 bases left in between. CDR3 DNA sequence: TGTGCTCTTGGAGATTTCCCGTCCTCCGGGGAAACCGATAAACTCATCTTT. Its translation is CALGDFPSSGETDKLIF.

This clone is medium-sized. This chain links TRDV2 with TRDJ1, with D possibly being TRDD3 (5 bases). The CDR3 sequence is 18 residues long. CDR1 and CDR2 (germline): GEAIGNYY, EKD. The V gene lost 1 base and the J gene lost 2 bases, with 22 bases spanning the gap. For the CDR3, the DNA is TGTGCCTGTGACACGATGGGGCTCCCAAAGGAGAGGACCGATAAACTCATCTTT. It specifies CACDTMGLPKERTDKLIF.

Notes on this clone: The TCRdb protein comes from a much larger clone and disagrees with this DNA's translation at residue 14, likely due to a read error; the protein given here is derived from the DNA. This sequence joins TRDV1 and TRDJ1; 9 positions agree with TRDD3. This CDR3 has 17 residues. Germline values: CDR1 TSWWSYY, CDR2 QGS. Here the CDR3 DNA reads TGTGCTCTTGGGGTCGGGGCTGGGGGATTCTCTACCGATAGACTCATCTTT. It yields the protein CALGVGAGGFSTDRLIF.

This clone was seen only a few times. TCRdb's entry gives the protein of a much larger clone, which mismatches this DNA's translation at residue 14, likely from a read error; the protein reported here is translated from the DNA. V is TRDV2 and J is TRDJ3; D is perhaps TRDD3 (5 bases). TCRdb lists no J gene, so it was determined here by aligning the DNA to germline. Germline values: CDR1 GEAIGNYY, CDR2 EKD. The CDR3 consists of 19 residues. In nucleotides, the CDR3 is TGTGCCTGTGACGCCGTGCGGACTTTAAGCTCCTGGGACCCCCGACAGATGTTTTTC. This gives the protein CACDAVRTLSSWDPRQMFF.

This clone was seen more than once but under ten times. Translating this DNA gives a protein that differs at residue 6 from the TCRdb one, which belongs to a much larger clone; a read error is likely, and the protein shown is this translation. The chain couples TRDV1 to TRDJ1, with TRDD3 matching 12 bases. No J gene was available from TCRdb, and it was assigned here by a germline match of the DNA. Germline V gene data show CDR1 as TSWWSYY and CDR2 as QGS. The CDR3 spans 21 residues. With 0 bases clipped from V and 5 bases from J, the junction kept 19 bases outside the gene matches. CDR3 DNA: TGTGCTCTTGGGGAACTCACGGCGGTACTGGGGGATACTGTCGTCATGGATAAACTCATCTTT. Its translation is CALGELTAVLGDTVVMDKLIF.

This clone was counted between two and nine times. For this DNA, TCRdb reports the protein of a much larger clone, which diverges at residue 14, most likely from a read error; the protein presented here is translated directly from the DNA. The chain employs TRDV3 and TRDJ1; 9 positions match TRDD3. TCRdb is silent on the J gene; assignment here came from matching the DNA to germline. The germline gives CDR1 TVYSNPD, CDR2 GDNSRS (reference sequence). V lost 3 bases to trimming and J lost 6 bases; unmatched junction nucleotides: 32. The CDR3 is 21 residues long. The CDR3 nucleotides are TGTGCCTTCGGATATTTTCCTACGTGGAGCTTCTGGGGGATGCGGGACCATAAACTCATCTTT. This encodes CAFGYFPTWSFWGMRDHKLIF.

Turning to this clone: This DNA's translation differs at residue 12 from TCRdb's protein, which comes from a much larger clone; a read error is likely, and the protein shown is translated from the DNA. The chain combines TRDV1 with TRDJ1, with TRDD3 identical over 12 bases. Germline V CDR1 and CDR2: TSWWSYY, QGS. The CDR3 is 25 amino acids. Unmatched junction bases numbered 29, after V lost 1 base and J lost 2 bases. In DNA, the CDR3 is TGTGCTCTTGGGGAACAGAGCTTCCTACTAGAGTCCTGGGGGATACGCAGGGGGGGTACCGATAAACTCATCTTT. Its protein is CALGEQSFLLESWGIRRGGTDKLIF.

This clone occurred many times. A read error likely explains this, since a far larger clone differs by one base. The same CDR3 also results from other DNA sequences found in this sample. CDR3 region: CAFSTAYSLTDKLIF. DNA of the CDR3: TGTGCCTTTAGTACCGCCTACTCCCTTACCGATAAGCTCATCTTT. The chain carries TRDV3 and TRDJ1, with D maybe TRDD2 (5 bases). Germline V CDR1 and CDR2: TVYSNPD, GDNSRS (reference sequence). This CDR3 comprises 15 residues.

Notes on this clone: This likely stems from a read error, as it lies one base from a far larger clone. The sample holds other DNA sequences that translate to the same CDR3. This chain connects TRDV1 to TRDJ1, with D perhaps matching TRDD3 (6 bases). The CDR3 is 21 amino acids. V gave up 2 bases and J gave up 1 base, with 29 bases separating them. Germline V gene sequence: CDR1 TSWWSYY, CDR2 QGS. The CDR3 bases are TGTGCTCTTGGGGAATTTAGTCCAGCACACCGGGGATTCAGATTCACCGATAAACTCATCTTT. Amino acid sequence: CALGEFSPAHRGFRFTDKLIF.

The sample holds a few counts of this clone. TCRdb assigns this DNA the protein of a much larger clone, which departs from its translation at residue 8; this likely reflects a read error, and the protein shown comes from translating the DNA. The chain recombines TRDV1 with TRDJ1; 12 bases fit TRDD3. CDR3 size: 22 residues. With V trimmed by 2 bases and J by 3 bases, 22 bases remained unmatched. The germline V gene has CDR1 TSWWSYY and CDR2 QGS. Written as DNA, the CDR3 is TGTGCTCTTGGGGAAACCTTTAGTTCCTACGAAGAGGCTGGGGGATACGCCGATAAACTCATCTTT. Its protein product is CALGETFSSYEEAGGYADKLIF.

This clone was counted between two and nine times. A read error is the likely source, as a far larger clone sits one nucleotide away. At the DNA level, this CDR3 is encoded by other sequences in the same sample as well. V usage is TRDV1 and J usage is TRDJ1, with 8 bases matching TRDD3. TCRdb offers no J gene call, so here the DNA was matched to germline to obtain one. The germline V gene has CDR1 TSWWSYY and CDR2 QGS. The CDR3 is 16 residues long. The CDR3 nucleotides are TGTGCCCTTGGGGAACTGAGGGATACGGGTACCGATAAACTCATCTTT. Its protein is CALGELRDTGTDKLIF.

This clone was observed many times. This is likely an artifact of a read error, given a far larger clone one base away. Other DNA sequences from this sample encode an identical CDR3 as well. The chain is built from TRDV1 and TRDJ1; 13 bases match TRDD3. Germline lookup yields CDR1 TSWWSYY and CDR2 QGS. This CDR3 spans 20 amino acids. The CDR3 sequence is CALGEVTLLYWGIRPDKLIF. The CDR3 nucleotides are TGTGCCCTTGGGGAAGTCACCCTTTTGTACTGGGGGATACGCCCCGATAAACTCATCTTT.

This clone came up a few times. It is likely a read error: a sequence one base away is far more abundant. Additional DNA sequences in this sample encode the identical CDR3. The V and J genes are TRDV3 and TRDJ1, with 7 bases fitting TRDD3. The J gene was missing in TCRdb and was found by matching the end of the DNA to germline. Germline V gene data show CDR1 as TVYSNPD and CDR2 as GDNSRS (reference sequence). The CDR3 extends over 17 amino acids. The DNA of the CDR3 is TGTGCCTTAAATGGGGGAACCCGATACTTATTCACCGACAAACTCATCTTT. This translates into CALNGGTRYLFTDKLIF.

Comment on this clone: A read error likely explains why the TCRdb protein, taken from a much larger clone, differs from this DNA's translation at residue 3; the protein shown is translated from the DNA. This rearrangement joins TRDV1 to TRDJ1; the D gene is possibly TRDD3 (6 bases). CDR1 is TSWWSYY and CDR2 is QGS in the germline V gene. This CDR3 has 14 residues. CDR3 in DNA: TGTGCTCCTGGGGAACATGGCCTTCTCGATAAACTCATCTTT. Residues: CAPGEHGLLDKLIF.